The sequence of this T cell receptor (beta chain) was determined in a study of cytomegalovirus exposure and HLA in healthy donors. This CDR3 is built from 12 residues. Germline V gene sequence: CDR1 SQVTM, CDR2 ANQGSEA. V shed 6 bases and J 1 base; nucleotides not matched to a gene: 0. For this clone: The antigen remains unidentified.

Use of 60 Vbeta and 13 Jbeta primers characterized the PCR. This table comes from immunoSEQ multiplex PCR, and its TCRdb copy is limited to in-frame clones, with some not included. The sample holds around 150,000 clones, 79% seen once. The donors (healthy individuals) were bone marrow donors. Study conclusions and caveats: Association with HLA alleles at 0.05 false discovery rate was found for 15,000 or so TCR beta sequences in a later analysis. In a later analysis, productive TCRs from donors in an Asian-associated ancestry cluster reportedly carried fewer N-insertions than the cohort mean.

This rearrangement joins TRBV29-1 to TRBJ2-3; 8 bases are a match to TRBD1. The TCR originated in a man between 35 and 55 years old in good health and CMV-seropositive. Sequenced material: PBMCs. The CDR3, as DNA: TGCAGCGTGACAGGGGGCACAGATACGCAGTATTTT. Protein product: CSVTGGTDTQYF.